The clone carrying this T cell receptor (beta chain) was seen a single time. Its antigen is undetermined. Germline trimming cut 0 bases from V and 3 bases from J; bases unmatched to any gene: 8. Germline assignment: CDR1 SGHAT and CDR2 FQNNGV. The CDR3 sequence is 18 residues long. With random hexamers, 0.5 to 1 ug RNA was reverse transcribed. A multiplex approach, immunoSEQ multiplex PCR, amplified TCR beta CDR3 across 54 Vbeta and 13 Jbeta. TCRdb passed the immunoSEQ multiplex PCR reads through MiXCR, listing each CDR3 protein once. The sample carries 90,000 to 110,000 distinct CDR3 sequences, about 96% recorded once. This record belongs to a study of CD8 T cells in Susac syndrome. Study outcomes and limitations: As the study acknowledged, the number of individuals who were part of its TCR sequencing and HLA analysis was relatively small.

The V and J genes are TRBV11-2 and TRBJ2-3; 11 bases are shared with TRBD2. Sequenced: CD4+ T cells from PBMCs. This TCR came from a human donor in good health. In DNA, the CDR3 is TGTGCCAGCAGCTTAGATCGGTATACTAGCGGGGGAACAGATACGCAGTATTTT. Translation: CASSLDRYTSGGTDTQYF.